The 21 T cell receptor beta chains presented below share a single source sample, sequenced in a study of T cell responses to AZD1222 COVID-19 vaccine. Some clones are missing from TCRdb's copy, which holds only in-frame ones; the method was immunoSEQ multiplex PCR. Here the sample spans 80,000 to 130,000 clones, roughly nine tenths being singletons. The sample was peripheral blood, taken on day 0 of AZD1222 vaccination. All receptors derive from an adult in good health.

The CDR3 protein is CATSRDVGPGNTIYF. The CDR3 DNA reads TGTGCCACCAGCAGAGATGTGGGGCCTGGAAACACCATATATTTT. The chain carries TRBV15 and TRBJ1-3, with D possibly matching TRBD1 (5 bases). Trimming cost V 0 bases and J 2 bases, with 8 bases left between them. Germline CDR1 is LNHNV and CDR2 is YYDKDF (reference sequence). CDR3 length: 15 residues.

The chain recombines TRBV6-6 with TRBJ2-6; D gene unclear. This CDR3 is 13 amino acids long. Germline assignment: CDR1 MNHNY and CDR2 SVGAGI (reference sequence). With 6 bases removed from V and 2 bases from J, the gap between germline ends came to 5 bases. The CDR3 bases are TGTGCCAGCAGCTCCCCTGGGGCCAACGTCCTGACTTTC. It yields the protein CASSSPGANVLTF.

The gene calls are TRBV6-5 and TRBJ1-5; D uncertain. The CDR3 is made up of 14 amino acids. CDR1 and CDR2 (germline): MNHEY, SVGAGI. The V end was cut by 3 bases, the J end by 5 bases, with 11 bases between. The CDR3 bases are TGTGCCAGCAGTTATAAAGGCCCCGATCAGCCCCAGCATTTT. This codes for CASSYKGPDQPQHF.

This chain uses TRBV10-3 with TRBJ2-3; D remains unclear. The ends were cut back, 3 bases at V and 6 bases at J, with 13 bases in the middle. Germline CDR1 reads ENHRY; CDR2 reads SYGVKD. CDR3 length equals 14 residues. CDR3 coding DNA: TGTGCCATCAGTGACCCGAAGGGCTCCGATACGCAGTATTTT. Protein product: CAISDPKGSDTQYF.

The rearrangement joins TRBV7-9 to TRBJ2-3; no clear D. This CDR3 is 14 amino acids long. Trimming left V 4 bases short and J 4 bases short, with 12 bases between. Germline loops: CDR1 SEHNR, CDR2 FQNEAQ (reference sequence). CDR3 amino acids: CASSSAIQADTQYF. The CDR3 DNA reads as TGTGCCAGCAGCTCCGCCATCCAAGCAGATACGCAGTATTTT.

The J gene is TRBJ1-1, the V gene TRBV4-1; D remains ambiguous. Germline loops: CDR1 MGHRA, CDR2 YSYEKL. The CDR3 totals 15 residues. V gave up 6 bases and J gave up 0 bases, with 14 bases separating them. Here the CDR3 reads CASRPRYTMNTEAFF. CDR3 nucleotide sequence: TGCGCCAGCAGGCCAAGATACACAATGAACACTGAAGCTTTCTTT.

J is TRBJ2-1 and V is TRBV6-2 or TRBV6-3; D perhaps matches TRBD1 (7 bases). In germline, CDR1 is MNHEY, CDR2 SVGEGT. This CDR3 is 14 amino acids long. V gave up 2 bases and J gave up 7 bases, with 12 bases separating them. The CDR3 DNA sequence: TGTGCCAGCAGTTACAAGGCAGGGGGGAATGAGCAGTTCTTC. Protein sequence: CASSYKAGGNEQFF.

DNA of the CDR3: TGTGCCAGCAGTGAAGGATCCCGACAGGGTAGAGCTTTCTTT. This sequence encodes CASSEGSRQGRAFF. V gene TRBV2 combines with J gene TRBJ1-1; 7 bases align to TRBD1. The germline CDR1 and CDR2 sequences are SNHLY and FYNNEI. V gave up 1 base and J gave up 10 bases; unmatched junction bases: 9. The CDR3 is 14 amino acids.

The chain uses TRBV5-1 and TRBJ2-3, with 9 nucleotides matching TRBD1. Germline values: CDR1 SGHRS, CDR2 YFSETQ. This CDR3 comprises 15 residues. V shed 0 bases and J 5 bases; nucleotides not matched to a gene: 4. The CDR3 here is CASSLEGTGKDTQYF. Written as DNA, the CDR3 is TGCGCCAGCAGCTTGGAAGGGACAGGGAAAGATACGCAGTATTTT.

The rearrangement joins TRBV3-1 (or the pseudogene TRBV3-2) to TRBJ1-2, with a possible D match to TRBD1 (5 bases). Trimming stripped 5 bases from V and 7 bases from J, with 17 bases between. The CDR3 loop spans 14 amino acids. CDR1 is LGHDT, CDR2 YNNKEL, per germline (reference sequence). The CDR3 here is CASSWGEGGSGYTF. The CDR3 DNA is TGTGCCAGCAGCTGGGGGGAGGGTGGTAGTGGCTACACCTTC.

This rearrangement joins TRBV5-1 to TRBJ2-7; tentative D call: TRBD1 (6 bases). With 0 bases removed from V and 2 bases from J, the gap between germline ends came to 18 bases. CDR1 SGHRS and CDR2 YFSETQ come from the germline V gene. The CDR3 covers 17 residues. CDR3 nucleotide sequence: TGCGCCAGCAGCTTGGGGGACACAGGAGCCGGCGCCTACGAGCAGTACTTC. As protein: CASSLGDTGAGAYEQYF.

The V call is TRBV12-5, the J call TRBJ2-1, with D hard to call. Germline CDR1 and CDR2: LGHNT and FRNRAP. V shed 7 bases and J shed 4 bases, with 14 bases lying between them. The CDR3 is made up of 14 amino acids. The CDR3 sequence: CASEAYSDYNEQFF. The CDR3 region has the DNA TGTGCTAGTGAGGCTTACAGTGATTACAATGAGCAGTTCTTC.

This chain uses TRBV5-5 with TRBJ2-7; D might be TRBD1 (5 bases). Trimming pared 4 bases from V and 3 bases from J, leaving 17 bases between. This CDR3 has 15 residues. Germline V gene sequence: CDR1 SGHKS, CDR2 YYEKEE (reference sequence). This CDR3 is CASSVRLTDNYEQYF. The DNA of the CDR3 is TGTGCCAGCAGCGTGAGGTTGACAGATAACTACGAGCAGTACTTC.

The rearrangement uses TRBV7-6 and TRBJ1-1, with TRBD1 identical over 8 bases. V shed 1 base and J 5 bases; nucleotides not matched to a gene: 9. Germline CDR1 SGHVS, CDR2 FNYEAQ. CDR3 length: 16 residues. Here the CDR3 DNA reads TGTGCCAGCAGCTTAGAGGCAGGGGGCCGGTGGACTGAAGCTTTCTTT. Protein sequence: CASSLEAGGRWTEAFF.

The gene calls are TRBV7-8 and TRBJ2-7; 9 bases fit TRBD1. This CDR3 is 15 amino acids long. Germline loops: CDR1 SGHVS, CDR2 FQNEAQ. V trimming: 2 bases; J trimming: 5 bases; junction bases outside the gene matches: 7. CDR3: CASSLSGTGFHEQYF. The CDR3 coding sequence is TGTGCCAGCAGCTTATCAGGGACAGGGTTCCACGAGCAGTACTTC.

This clone has only one observation. CDR3 bases: TGTGCCAGCACCACAGCGGGAAAGGTCACCGGGGAGCTGTTTTTT. The encoded protein is CASTTAGKVTGELFF. The rearrangement links TRBV6-5 to TRBJ2-2, with 7 bases lining up with TRBD2. Trimming cost V 7 bases and J 4 bases; bases outside gene matches: 9. Germline assignment: CDR1 MNHEY and CDR2 SVGAGI. This CDR3 is built from 15 residues.

The chain links TRBV6-5 to TRBJ1-1, with 8 bases fitting TRBD1. The germline V gene encodes CDR1 MNHEY and CDR2 SVGAGI. The ends lost 5 bases at V and 4 bases at J; junction bases unmatched: 3. This CDR3 spans 13 amino acids. CDR3 coding DNA: TGTGCCAGCAGTATAGGACAGGGCACTGAAGCTTTCTTT. Amino acid sequence: CASSIGQGTEAFF.

This clone was observed once. The chain recombines TRBV2 with TRBJ2-4; 10 bases are a match to TRBD1. The length of the CDR3 is 13 residues. V shed 7 bases, J shed 7 bases, and the junction held 4 bases outside the gene matches. Germline CDR1 is SNHLY and CDR2 is FYNNEI. The chain's CDR3 is CASTGTGVNIQYF. DNA for the CDR3: TGTGCCAGCACCGGGACAGGGGTTAACATTCAGTACTTC.

The chain recombines TRBV9 with TRBJ1-1, with D unresolved. Germline V gene lookup returns CDR1 SGDLS and CDR2 YYNGEE. The CDR3 loop spans 15 amino acids. V dropped 4 bases and J dropped 3 bases, with 16 bases sitting between them. CDR3 amino acids: CASSPVDPRDTEAFF. The CDR3 DNA sequence: TGTGCCAGCAGCCCAGTGGACCCACGGGACACTGAAGCTTTCTTT.

J is TRBJ2-7 and V is TRBV15; D might be TRBD2 (5 bases). V lost 6 bases to trimming and J lost 0 bases, with 12 bases between them. Germline CDR1 and CDR2: LNHNV and YYDKDF (reference sequence). This CDR3 is built from 14 residues. Written as DNA, the CDR3 is TGTGCCACCAGGATGGACGGGAACTCCTACGAGCAGTACTTC. Encoded protein: CATRMDGNSYEQYF.

The rearrangement links TRBV4-1 to TRBJ1-4; 7 bases line up with TRBD1. Germline trimming cut 4 bases from V and 7 bases from J; bases unmatched to any gene: 21. CDR1 is MGHRA, CDR2 YSYEKL, per germline. This CDR3 is built from 19 residues. In nucleotides, the CDR3 is TGCGCCAGCAGCCGCCAAGTCAAGACCTCAGGGGGATTCTTTGAAAAACTGTTTTTT. This translates into CASSRQVKTSGGFFEKLFF.